Only a few counts were recorded for the clone carrying this TCR beta chain. Its cognate antigen is unknown. This entry belongs to a study of cytomegalovirus exposure and HLA in healthy donors. Between the trimmed V and J ends, which lost 3 bases and 1 base, there was a span of 12 bases. In germline, CDR1 is MNHEY, CDR2 SMNVEV (reference sequence). CDR3 length: 15 amino acids. The PCR was carried out with 60 Vbeta primers and 13 Jbeta primers. Libraries were prepared by immunoSEQ multiplex PCR; TCRdb keeps only in-frame clonotypes and omits some of them. The sample carries about 130,000 clones, around 8.5% recorded once. Findings and caveats of the study: 150 or so TCR beta chains were listed as cytomegalovirus-associated.

The rearrangement uses TRBV27 and TRBJ1-1; a weak D match, TRBD1 (6 bases). The sample comprised PBMCs. The clonotype was recovered from a man in his forties or fifties in good health and CMV-seronegative. CDR3: CASSFSARGNTEAFF. The CDR3 nucleotides are TGTGCCAGCAGTTTTTCGGCCAGGGGGAACACTGAAGCTTTCTTT.